This paragraph reports one TCR beta chain. Its antigen is not known. The data stem from a study of CD8+ T cells in alopecia areata. Study-level points and caveats: Clonality exceeded that of normal scalp in lesional scalp, most notably in alopecia totalis/universalis.

Treatment in this sample: oral pan-JAK inhibitor, 5-10 mg twice daily. Samples from alopecia areata patients were lesional scalp punch biopsies and peripheral blood. TCR sequencing used cDNA made by reverse transcription of extracted RNA. The protocol was immunoSEQ multiplex PCR, while the TCRdb copy is restricted to in-frame clones and leaves out a portion. The sample holds about 76,000 clones, around 65% seen once. The sequenced sample was CD8+ T cells sorted from blood, obtained at week 24, from a patient treated with tofacitinib. This TCR came from a human donor with alopecia areata.

CDR3 protein: CASSQDGQGNYEQYF. CDR3 nucleotides: TGCGCCAGCAGCCAAGATGGGCAGGGGAACTACGAGCAGTACTTC. V gene TRBV4-3 combines with J gene TRBJ2-7, with D perhaps TRBD1 (6 bases). Trimming took off 0 bases at V and 3 bases at J, with 12 bases between the two ends. Germline V gene sequence: CDR1 LGHNA, CDR2 YSLEER. The CDR3 is 15 residues long.